A single sample is the source of the 25 T cell receptor beta chains below, sequenced in a study of T cells in Graves' hyperthyroidism and ophthalmopathy. From RNA transcripts, TCR beta CDR3 regions were amplified. TCR CDR3 regions were first amplified by RT-PCR with HTBI primers. TCRdb re-called the multiplex PCR reads through MiXCR, storing one row per CDR3 protein. Here the sample spans more than 550,000 distinct CDR3 sequences, 15% to 20% being singletons. Sequencing used blood. The origin of the receptors is a woman in her forties or fifties with Graves' hyperthyroidism that later progressed to Graves' ophthalmopathy.

This clonotype has just one count. The gene calls are TRBV6-2 or TRBV6-3 and TRBJ2-2; 9 bases are a match to TRBD1. This CDR3 has 15 residues. Trimming removed 6 bases from V and 4 bases from J; junction bases left unmatched: 6. CDR1 and CDR2 from the germline V gene are MNHEY and SVGEGT. DNA for the CDR3: TGTGCCAGCAGCCGGGACAGGGAATTCACCGGGGAGCTGTTTTTT. This translates into CASSRDREFTGELFF.

The chain combines TRBV27 with TRBJ1-6; D unclear. The germline CDR1 and CDR2 sequences are MNHEY and SMNVEV (reference sequence). CDR3 size: 15 residues. V was pared by 5 bases and J by 7 bases, with 15 bases between. The CDR3: CASSPGVVGNSPLHF. The CDR3 DNA reads TGTGCCAGCAGTCCCGGGGTAGTTGGCAATTCACCCCTCCACTTT.

This clonotype has a count of ten or more. CDR3 nucleotide sequence: TGTGCCAGCAGCGCTACTTGGGACAGAAATCAGCCCCAGCATTTT. It yields the protein CASSATWDRNQPQHF. The chain recombines TRBV3-1 with TRBJ1-5; 7 positions agree with TRBD1. Germline V gene data show CDR1 as LGHDT and CDR2 as YNNKEL (reference sequence). Losses at the gene ends were 5 bases for V and 4 bases for J; bases not matched to a gene: 8. The CDR3 sequence is 15 residues long.

This clonotype was recorded a few times. This chain uses TRBV10-3 with TRBJ1-2; no firm D call. The CDR3 loop spans 15 amino acids. The V gene lost 7 bases and the J gene lost 6 bases, with 21 bases spanning the gap. Germline values: CDR1 ENHRY, CDR2 SYGVKD. The DNA for the CDR3 is TGTGCCATCACCTCGCGTGTGGCTGGATTTGATGGCTACACCTTC. Amino acids: CAITSRVAGFDGYTF.

At least ten counts were recorded for this clonotype. V gene TRBV2 combines with J gene TRBJ1-2; D remains unclear. The CDR3 totals 16 residues. Germline CDR1 is SNHLY and CDR2 is FYNNEI. V was trimmed by 2 bases and J by 0 bases, leaving 13 bases between them. Written as DNA, the CDR3 is TGTGCCAGCAGTGAAAGAGGCCTTTATTCTAACTATGGCTACACCTTC. Translation: CASSERGLYSNYGYTF.

This clonotype was counted many times. The chain is built from TRBV27 and TRBJ1-1; maybe TRBD1 (5 bases). The germline V and J ends were trimmed by 2 bases and 6 bases, with 16 bases remaining between them. The CDR3 has 15 residues. Germline V lookup: CDR1 MNHEY, CDR2 SMNVEV (reference sequence). CDR3 region: CASSLRDSLGPEAFF. CDR3 bases: TGTGCCAGCAGTTTACGGGACTCACTCGGACCTGAAGCTTTCTTT.

The CDR3 bases are TGTGCCAGCAGCTTAACACAGACGAGGGGGGGCACTCGTAGCAATCAGCCCCAGCATTTT. It encodes CASSLTQTRGGTRSNQPQHF. This chain joins TRBV7-3 and TRBJ1-5, with D perhaps matching TRBD1 (6 bases). V lost 0 bases to trimming and J lost 0 bases, with 21 bases between them. Germline CDR1 SGHTA, CDR2 FQGTGA. The CDR3 extends over 20 amino acids.

The gene calls are TRBV7-9 and TRBJ2-3, with 9 bases aligning to TRBD2. Per the germline V gene, CDR1 is SEHNR and CDR2 is FQNEAQ (reference sequence). The length of the CDR3 is 16 residues. J lost 2 bases, V lost 2 bases, and 5 bases had no gene match. The CDR3 DNA reads as TGTGCCAGCAGCTTATCCCCTAGCGGGGTCACAGATACGCAGTATTTT. It codes for CASSLSPSGVTDTQYF.

In this sample, this clonotype turned up a few times. The chain has TRBV5-5 and TRBJ1-2; weak D call: TRBD1 (6 bases). Per the germline V gene, CDR1 is SGHKS and CDR2 is YYEKEE (reference sequence). The V and J ends lost 4 bases and 1 base respectively, with 20 bases between them. The length of the CDR3 is 17 residues. CDR3 residues: CASSAPGQPINNYGYTF. Here the CDR3 DNA reads TGTGCCAGCAGCGCTCCTGGACAGCCCATTAATAACTATGGCTACACCTTC.

This chain links TRBV10-3 with TRBJ1-6; 12 bases are a match to TRBD1. Germline V CDR1 and CDR2: ENHRY, SYGVKD. This CDR3 comprises 17 residues. The ends lost 3 bases at V and 6 bases at J; junction bases unmatched: 6. The CDR3: CAISDPGQGARNSPLHF. Here the CDR3 DNA reads TGTGCCATCAGTGATCCGGGACAGGGGGCGCGTAATTCACCCCTCCACTTT.

V is TRBV9 and J is TRBJ1-2, with 8 bases identical to TRBD1. Unmatched junction bases numbered 2, after V lost 0 bases and J lost 1 base. This CDR3 comprises 15 residues. CDR1 and CDR2 from the germline V gene are SGDLS and YYNGEE. The CDR3 bases are TGTGCCAGCAGCGTAGGGGACAGGAGTAACTATGGCTACACCTTC. It is translated as CASSVGDRSNYGYTF. Full variable domain (remainder filled in from reference TRBV9 and TRBJ1-2): DSGVTQTPKHLITATGQRVTLRCSPRSGDLSVYWYQQSLDQGLQFLIQYYNGEERAKGNILERFSAQQFPDLHSELNLSSLELGDSALYFCASSVGDRSNYGYTFGSGTRLTVV.

This rearrangement joins TRBV30 to TRBJ2-7; 8 positions match TRBD1. With V trimmed by 5 bases and J by 3 bases, 6 bases remained unmatched. This CDR3 is built from 13 residues. The V gene's germline CDR1 is GTSNPN and CDR2 SVGIG (reference sequence). The CDR3: CAWQGQGGYEQYF. The DNA for the CDR3 is TGTGCCTGGCAAGGACAGGGTGGCTACGAGCAGTACTTC.

The V gene is TRBV7-2, the J gene TRBJ2-3; possibly TRBD2 for D (6 bases). Trimming took off 4 bases at V and 2 bases at J, with 13 bases between the two ends. Germline CDR1 reads SGHTA; CDR2 reads FQGNSA. The length of the CDR3 is 15 residues. In DNA form, the CDR3 reads TGTGCCAGCAGCTCGATCGGGGGACCCACAGATACGCAGTATTTT. It encodes CASSSIGGPTDTQYF.

This clonotype has more than one count but fewer than ten. The rearrangement uses TRBV7-9 and TRBJ2-3; D might be TRBD1 or TRBD2, each matching 5 bases. There are 12 residues in the CDR3. V lost 1 base, J lost 14 bases, and 13 bases lay in between. The germline gives CDR1 SEHNR, CDR2 FQNEAQ (reference sequence). The CDR3 region is CASSLDSGGGYF. CDR3 nucleotide sequence: TGTGCCAGCAGCTTAGACTCCGGTGGGGGGTATTTT.

This chain joins TRBV12-3 or TRBV12-4 and TRBJ2-2; perhaps TRBD2 as D (5 bases). V was pared by 2 bases and J by 5 bases, with 12 bases between. The CDR3 is made up of 15 amino acids. CDR3 DNA sequence: TGTGCCAGCAGTTTAAAAGTTGAGGGAACCGGGGAGCTGTTTTTT. This sequence encodes CASSLKVEGTGELFF.

This clonotype was found many times. The chain is built from TRBV20-1 and TRBJ1-1; D is possibly TRBD1 (5 bases). Trimming took 3 bases from V and 4 from J, leaving 18 bases between them. Germline V gives CDR1 DFQATT, CDR2 SNEGSKA (reference sequence). This CDR3 has 15 amino acids. The DNA of the CDR3 is TGCAGTGCTAGGAAACCCGGTCCCAGGGCCACTGAAGCTTTCTTT. Protein: CSARKPGPRATEAFF.

This clonotype was observed a single time. V is TRBV7-2 and J is TRBJ1-3, with no clear D. V gave up 5 bases and J gave up 4 bases, with 15 bases separating them. Germline V gene data show CDR1 as SGHTA and CDR2 as FQGNSA. The CDR3 loop spans 15 amino acids. The CDR3 is CASSPSGGPGNTIYF. CDR3 DNA: TGTGCCAGCAGCCCTAGTGGTGGGCCCGGAAACACCATATATTTT. Full variable domain (missing parts from reference TRBV7-2 and TRBJ1-3): GAGVSQSPSNKVTEKGKDVELRCDPISGHTALYWYRQSLGQGLEFLIYFQGNSAPDKSGLPSDRFSAERTGGSVSTLTIQRTQQEDSAVYLCASSPSGGPGNTIYFGEGSWLTVV.

Concerning this clonotype: A much larger clone differs from this one at a single base, so this may be a read error. The chain joins TRBV12-3 or TRBV12-4 to TRBJ2-1, with D tentatively TRBD1 (5 bases). Trimming left V 6 bases short and J 10 bases short, with 19 bases between. The CDR3 has 14 residues. CDR3 bases: TGTGCCAGCAGCCCGGTGGGGCTGGAGAGGGAGCAGTTCTTC. Translating gives CASSPVGLEREQFF.

The chain links TRBV4-1 to TRBJ1-3, with D perhaps matching TRBD1 (6 bases). V shed 4 bases and J shed 2 bases, with 9 bases lying between them. Germline CDR1 MGHRA, CDR2 YSYEKL. The CDR3 totals 14 residues. CDR3 region: CASSRTVTGNTIYF. The CDR3 nucleotides read TGCGCCAGCAGCCGGACAGTAACTGGAAACACCATATATTTT.

The rearrangement joins TRBV28 to TRBJ2-5, with TRBD2 matching 13 bases. Germline assignment: CDR1 MDHEN and CDR2 SYDVKM. The CDR3 length is 16 residues. With 5 bases clipped from V and 4 bases from J, the junction kept 7 bases outside the gene matches. CDR3 in DNA: TGTGCCAGCAGTACCACTAGGACTAGCGGGAGAGAGACCCAGTACTTC. As protein: CASSTTRTSGRETQYF.

This clonotype was seen many times. V and J are TRBV6-1 and TRBJ2-5; 10 bases fit TRBD2. Unmatched junction bases numbered 9, after V lost 10 bases and J lost 1 base. Germline CDR1 and CDR2: MNHNS and SASEGT. This CDR3 comprises 15 residues. CDR3 sequence: CATSTLAGAQETQYF. The CDR3 DNA sequence: TGTGCCACCTCCACCCTAGCGGGGGCCCAAGAGACCCAGTACTTC.

A few counts support this clonotype. The junction departs from germline at one end; a sequencing error may be responsible. The CDR3 sequence is CASSLEATRGGEQFF. CDR3 DNA sequence: TGTGCTAGCAGCTTAGAAGCGACTAGAGGCGGTGAGCAGTTCTTC. The V and J genes are TRBV7-7 and TRBJ2-1, with D perhaps TRBD2 (6 bases). Germline V gives CDR1 SSHAT, CDR2 FNYEAQ (reference sequence). CDR3 length: 15 amino acids.

The rearrangement uses TRBV7-6 and TRBJ2-1; TRBD2 matches 10 bases. The CDR3 runs to 18 residues. Germline trimming cut 1 base from V and 3 bases from J; bases unmatched to any gene: 9. CDR1 and CDR2 (germline): SGHVS, FNYEAQ. The CDR3 protein is CASSLGTLSGGHYNEQFF. In DNA form, the CDR3 reads TGTGCCAGCAGCTTAGGAACCCTTAGCGGGGGGCACTACAATGAGCAGTTCTTC. Complete variable domain (other parts from reference TRBV7-6 and TRBJ2-1): GAGVSQSPRYKVTKRGQDVALRCDPISGHVSLYWYRQALGQGPEFLTYFNYEAQQDKSGLPNDRFSAERPEGSISTLTIQRTEQRDSAMYRCASSLGTLSGGHYNEQFFGPGTRLTVL.

This clonotype has only a few counts. The rearrangement links TRBV5-1 to TRBJ2-1, with TRBD1 matching over 7 bases. V shed 5 bases and J 3 bases; nucleotides not matched to a gene: 5. Looked up from germline, CDR1 is SGHRS and CDR2 is YFSETQ. The CDR3 runs to 14 residues. The CDR3 here is CASRTDRDYNEQFF. The CDR3, as DNA: TGCGCCAGCAGAACAGACAGGGACTACAATGAGCAGTTCTTC.

This clonotype came up many times. The chain has TRBV20-1 and TRBJ2-3; D perhaps matches TRBD1 (5 bases). CDR1 and CDR2 from the germline V gene are DFQATT and SNEGSKA (reference sequence). Trimming took 6 bases from V and 3 from J, leaving 13 bases between them. The CDR3 is made up of 13 amino acids. In nucleotides, the CDR3 is TGCAGTGCCCCTGGGGCCAGGACAGATACGCAGTATTTT. Its protein product is CSAPGARTDTQYF.